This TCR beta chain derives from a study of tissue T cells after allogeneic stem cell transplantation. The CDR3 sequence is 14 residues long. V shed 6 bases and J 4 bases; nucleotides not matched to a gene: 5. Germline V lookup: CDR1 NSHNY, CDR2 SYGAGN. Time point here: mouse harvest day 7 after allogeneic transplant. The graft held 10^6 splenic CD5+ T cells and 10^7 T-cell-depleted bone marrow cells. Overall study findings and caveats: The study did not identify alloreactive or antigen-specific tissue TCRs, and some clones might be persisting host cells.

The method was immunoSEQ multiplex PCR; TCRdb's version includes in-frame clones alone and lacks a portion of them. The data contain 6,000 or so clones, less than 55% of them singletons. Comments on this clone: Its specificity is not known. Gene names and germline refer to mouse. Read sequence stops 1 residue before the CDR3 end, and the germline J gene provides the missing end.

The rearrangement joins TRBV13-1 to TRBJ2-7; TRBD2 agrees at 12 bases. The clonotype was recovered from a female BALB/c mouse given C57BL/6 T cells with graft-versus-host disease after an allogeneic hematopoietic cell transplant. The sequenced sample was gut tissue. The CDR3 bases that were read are TGTGCCAGCACCCCGACTGGGGGGGCTTATGAACAGTAC. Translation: CASTPTGGAYEQY. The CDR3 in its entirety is CASTPTGGAYEQYF.